These T cell receptor beta chains were read from a single sample in a study of blood T cell repertoires in COVID-19. The protocol was immunoSEQ multiplex PCR, while the TCRdb copy is restricted to in-frame clones and leaves out a portion. Of 150,000 to 160,000 clones listed, about 85% were seen once; the top ten hold about 2.4%. The sequenced material came from peripheral blood. Every receptor here comes from a woman in her seventies with acute or convalescent COVID-19. The CDR3 runs from the conserved cysteine through the conserved F or W. D genes are given only for firm matches. Where a row states a size, it is once, few, many or the class of an expanded clone; other rows omit it.

V: TRBV6-5; size: -; J: TRBJ1-6; D: -; CDR3: CASSTRQAAASPLHF; DNA: TGTGCCAGCAGTACCCGACAGGCGGCCGCATCACCCCTCCACTTT
V: TRBV11-2; size: -; J: TRBJ1-2; D: -; CDR3: CASSPGNGYTF; DNA: TGTGCCAGCAGCCCAGGGAATGGCTACACCTTC
V: TRBV15; size: -; J: TRBJ1-3; D: -; CDR3: CATSRRTVSGNTIYF; DNA: TGTGCCACCAGCCGAAGAACGGTCTCTGGAAACACCATATATTTT
V: TRBV21-1; size: -; J: TRBJ1-1; D: -; CDR3: CASSKVSGNTEAFF; DNA: TGTGCCAGCAGCAAAGTCTCGGGAAACACTGAAGCTTTCTTT
V: TRBV5-4; size: -; J: TRBJ2-5; D: TRBD2; CDR3: CASSLKRGGYQETQYF; DNA: TGTGCCAGCAGCTTGAAACGGGGGGGGTACCAAGAGACCCAGTACTTC
V: TRBV28; size: -; J: TRBJ1-1; D: -; CDR3: CASSPPLGRNTEAFF; DNA: TGTGCCAGCAGCCCCCCCCTGGGGCGGAACACTGAAGCTTTCTTT
V: TRBV6-5; size: -; J: TRBJ1-1; D: TRBD1; CDR3: CASGTGSYTEAFF; DNA: TGTGCCAGCGGGACAGGGTCGTACACTGAAGCTTTCTTT
V: TRBV6-5; size: -; J: TRBJ2-3; D: TRBD1; CDR3: CASGTGASSTDTQYF; DNA: TGTGCCAGCGGGACAGGGGCGTCCAGCACAGATACGCAGTATTTT
V: TRBV19; size: once; J: TRBJ1-4; D: -; CDR3: CASSGSSGWEKLFF; DNA: TGTGCCAGTAGCGGGTCGTCGGGTTGGGAAAAACTGTTTTTT
V: TRBV29-1; size: few; J: TRBJ2-1; D: TRBD2; CDR3: CSVEALAGRYNEQFF; DNA: TGCAGCGTTGAAGCCCTAGCGGGGCGCTACAATGAGCAGTTCTTC
V: TRBV5-6; size: -; J: TRBJ1-5; D: -; CDR3: CASAYGGAGGNQPQHF; DNA: TGTGCCAGCGCCTACGGGGGGGCGGGTGGCAATCAGCCCCAGCATTTT
V: TRBV7-6; size: -; J: TRBJ2-7; D: TRBD1; CDR3: CASSYRTGVGEQYF; DNA: TGTGCCAGCAGCTACAGGACAGGGGTGGGGGAGCAGTACTTC
V: TRBV6-2/TRBV6-3; size: -; J: TRBJ2-6; D: -; CDR3: CASSYASNRRSSGANVLTF; DNA: TGTGCCAGCAGTTACGCGTCGAACAGAAGAAGCTCTGGGGCCAACGTCCTGACTTTC
V: TRBV7-2; size: once; J: TRBJ1-2; D: -; CDR3: CASSKRQPFYGYTF; DNA: TGTGCCAGCAGCAAACGACAGCCCTTCTATGGCTACACCTTC
V: TRBV7-9; size: -; J: TRBJ2-2; D: -; CDR3: CASSSRVGVVTRTGELFF; DNA: TGTGCCAGCAGCTCCCGGGTAGGTGTAGTTACCCGCACCGGGGAGCTGTTTTTT
V: TRBV28; size: -; J: TRBJ2-6; D: -; CDR3: CASVPDGRGANVLTF; DNA: TGTGCCAGCGTACCCGACGGGAGAGGGGCCAACGTCCTGACTTTC
V: TRBV28; size: -; J: TRBJ1-1; D: TRBD1; CDR3: CASSTGGRTEAFF; DNA: TGTGCCAGCAGTACAGGGGGACGAACTGAAGCTTTCTTT
V: TRBV28; size: -; J: TRBJ2-1; D: TRBD1; CDR3: CASSSPGTGTYNEQFF; DNA: TGTGCCAGCAGTTCCCCCGGGACAGGGACCTACAATGAGCAGTTCTTC
V: TRBV18; size: -; J: TRBJ1-1; D: -; CDR3: CASSPRQGWTEAFF; DNA: TGTGCCAGCTCACCCCGGCAGGGATGGACTGAAGCTTTCTTT
V: TRBV5-8; size: -; J: TRBJ2-7; D: -; CDR3: CASSRRGRGVLGEQYF; DNA: TGTGCCAGCAGCCGCCGAGGGAGGGGGGTTCTTGGCGAGCAGTACTTC
V: TRBV4-1; size: -; J: TRBJ2-1; D: -; CDR3: CASSQDVVARNEQFF; DNA: TGCGCCAGCAGCCAAGATGTAGTAGCCCGAAATGAGCAGTTCTTC
V: TRBV5-1; size: once; J: TRBJ2-2; D: -; CDR3: CASSLDARGGELFF; DNA: TGCGCCAGCAGCCTGGACGCCCGGGGCGGGGAGCTGTTTTTT